This entry is about one T cell receptor (beta chain). The sample is drawn from a study of blood T cell repertoires in COVID-19. In the study overall: Collection of acute and convalescent COVID-19 samples took place in the United States, Italy and Spain. PBMCs, B-cell-depleted T cells, or T cells were the source of the cDNA or gDNA that made up the material.

How the authors handled the data: Reference gene primers were amplified, and this amplification served to estimate nucleated cell counts. Repertoires were generated with immunoSEQ multiplex PCR, while TCRdb's copy carries only in-frame clones and drops some. The V and J calls and clone size were taken over from that table, and D and trimming were inferred from the DNA. The table shows about 180,000 clones, with roughly nine tenths occurring only once. Germline lookup yields CDR1 SGHTA and CDR2 FQGNSA. Trimming removed 2 bases at V and 0 bases at J, with 11 bases between. The CDR3 totals 16 residues. This receptor was taken from a man between 18 and 35 years old who had recovered from COVID-19. The source material was peripheral blood. The rearrangement links TRBV7-2 to TRBJ2-1; no definite D call. The DNA for the CDR3 is TGTGCCAGCAGCTTACGCCGCCCGAGCTCCTACAATGAGCAGTTCTTC. It yields the protein CASSLRRPSSYNEQFF.